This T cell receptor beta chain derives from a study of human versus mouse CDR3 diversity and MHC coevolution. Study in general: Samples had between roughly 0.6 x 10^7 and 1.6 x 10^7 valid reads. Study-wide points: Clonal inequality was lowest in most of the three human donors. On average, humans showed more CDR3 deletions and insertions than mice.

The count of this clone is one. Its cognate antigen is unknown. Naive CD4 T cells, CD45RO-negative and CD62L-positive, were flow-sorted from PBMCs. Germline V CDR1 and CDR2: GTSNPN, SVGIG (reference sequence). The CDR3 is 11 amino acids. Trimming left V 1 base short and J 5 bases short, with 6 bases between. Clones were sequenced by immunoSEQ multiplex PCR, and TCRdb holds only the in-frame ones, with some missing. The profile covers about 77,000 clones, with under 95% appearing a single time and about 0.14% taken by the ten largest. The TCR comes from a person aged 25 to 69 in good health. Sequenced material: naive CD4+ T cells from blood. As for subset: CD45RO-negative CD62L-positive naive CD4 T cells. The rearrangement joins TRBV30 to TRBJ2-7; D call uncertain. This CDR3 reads CAWSEAHEQYF. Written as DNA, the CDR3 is TGTGCCTGGAGTGAAGCCCACGAGCAGTACTTC.